These 27 T cell receptor beta chains originate from one sample sequenced in a study of cytomegalovirus exposure and HLA in healthy donors (dated by TCRdb to the late 2010s). To prepare the library, the immunoSEQ multiplex PCR assay was applied. For the multiplex PCR, a mixture combining 60 forward primers for TCR Vbeta segments and 13 reverse primers for TCR Jbeta segments was used. TCRdb stores this immuneACCESS table with in-frame sequences only. Part of the clones is absent; in the studies checked, under half of the shortfall reflects unresolved V genes, and no reason is known for the rest. The sample profile shows about 40,000 clones; 68% of them were found once. Of the sample, roughly 3.9% is held by the ten largest clones. Sample: PBMCs. Receptors were obtained from a man in his forties in good health and CMV-seronegative.

This clone was detected only a few times. J is TRBJ1-3 and V is TRBV30; D unclear. The CDR3 spans 15 residues. The V gene lost 3 bases and the J gene lost 0 bases, with 12 bases spanning the gap. The V gene's germline CDR1 is GTSNPN and CDR2 SVGIG (reference sequence). The CDR3 is CAWSYGSPSGNTIYF. CDR3 nucleotides: TGTGCCTGGAGCTACGGGAGTCCCTCTGGAAACACCATATATTTT.

The chain has TRBV5-4 and TRBJ1-1, with 10 bases lining up with TRBD1. There are 14 residues in the CDR3. V lost 4 bases to trimming and J lost 4 bases; unmatched junction nucleotides: 4. Germline V CDR1 and CDR2: SGHNT, YYREEE (reference sequence). The CDR3 protein is CASSQGQGTTEAFF. The CDR3 bases are TGTGCCAGCAGCCAGGGACAGGGGACCACTGAAGCTTTCTTT. Filled out from reference TRBV5-4 and TRBJ1-1, the complete variable domain reads ETGVTQSPTHLIKTRGQQVTLRCSSQSGHNTVSWYQQALGQGPQFIFQYYREEENGRGNFPPRFSGLQFPNYSSELNVNALELDDSALYLCASSQGQGTTEAFFGQGTRLTVV.

V and J are TRBV30 and TRBJ2-1; D is unresolved. CDR1 GTSNPN and CDR2 SVGIG come from the germline V gene (reference sequence). The CDR3 has 13 amino acids. With 0 bases removed from V and 5 bases from J, the gap between germline ends came to 8 bases. For the CDR3, the DNA is TGTGCCTGGAGTGTACGCTCAGACAATGAGCAGTTCTTC. Translation gives CAWSVRSDNEQFF.

Only one count was recorded for this clone. The chain combines TRBV5-6 with TRBJ1-2; D remains ambiguous. V dropped 5 bases and J dropped 0 bases, with 8 bases sitting between them. The germline V gene encodes CDR1 SGHDT and CDR2 YYEEEE. CDR3 length: 13 amino acids. The CDR3 spells CASSPLPNYGYTF. The CDR3 DNA sequence: TGTGCCAGCAGTCCCCTCCCTAACTATGGCTACACCTTC.

By share of the sample, this clone is medium-sized. This chain joins TRBV6-1 and TRBJ2-1; 7 bases are shared with TRBD1. V dropped 5 bases and J dropped 6; count of bases not matched to a gene: 7. The CDR3 has 14 amino acids. The germline CDR1 and CDR2 sequences are MNHNS and SASEGT. The chain's CDR3 is CASSSRTGANEQFF. The CDR3 DNA reads as TGTGCCAGCAGTTCTCGGACAGGCGCCAATGAGCAGTTCTTC.

The chain links TRBV7-2 to TRBJ2-7; 14 bases map to TRBD2. CDR3 length equals 18 residues. Germline V gives CDR1 SGHTA, CDR2 FQGNSA. Losses at the gene ends were 3 bases for V and 6 bases for J; bases not matched to a gene: 13. The CDR3 region is CASSFTAGGLAGGGEQYF. The CDR3 DNA follows: TGTGCCAGCAGCTTTACAGCCGGAGGACTAGCGGGGGGCGGCGAGCAGTACTTC.

This chain joins TRBV2 and TRBJ1-6; possibly TRBD1 for D (6 bases). The V end was cut by 7 bases, the J end by 6 bases, with 13 bases between. CDR1 and CDR2 (germline): SNHLY, FYNNEI. CDR3 size: 14 residues. This chain's CDR3 is CASNREVSNSPLHF. CDR3 nucleotides: TGTGCCAGCAACAGGGAAGTTAGTAATTCACCCCTCCACTTT.

The V gene is TRBV28, the J gene TRBJ2-7; 7 nucleotides match TRBD2. CDR1 is MDHEN and CDR2 is SYDVKM in the germline V gene. The CDR3 covers 13 residues. J lost 5 bases, V lost 5 bases, and 6 bases had no gene match. DNA for the CDR3: TGTGCCAGCAGTGGGGGAGGGCCCGACGAGCAGTACTTC. This codes for CASSGGGPDEQYF.

This clone was seen just once. The chain employs TRBV7-2 and TRBJ1-6; TRBD1 matches 8 bases. The CDR3 runs to 15 residues. Germline CDR1 SGHTA, CDR2 FQGNSA. Losses at the gene ends were 1 base for V and 7 bases for J; bases not matched to a gene: 3. This CDR3 reads CASSLVPGGNSPLHF. The CDR3 coding sequence is TGTGCCAGCAGCTTAGTCCCAGGGGGCAATTCACCCCTCCACTTT.

This clone was counted only a few times. The chain uses TRBV5-4 and TRBJ2-2; 11 nucleotides agree with TRBD2. The CDR3 sequence is 17 residues long. The germline V gene encodes CDR1 SGHNT and CDR2 YYREEE (reference sequence). The V and J ends lost 2 bases and 3 bases, in that order; junction bases with no gene match: 6. In DNA form, the CDR3 reads TGTGCCAGCAGCTTCGAACCTAGCGGGGGGCACACCGGGGAGCTGTTTTTT. Its protein is CASSFEPSGGHTGELFF.

The chain links TRBV10-2 to TRBJ1-6, with D possibly being TRBD1 (6 bases). The CDR3 is made up of 16 amino acids. The V end was cut by 3 bases, the J end by 4 bases, with 13 bases between. From germline, CDR1 is WSHSY and CDR2 SAAADI. The CDR3 protein is CASSDFTGSYNSPLHF. CDR3 DNA sequence: TGCGCCAGCAGTGACTTCACAGGGTCATATAATTCACCCCTCCACTTT.

The chain employs TRBV12-5 and TRBJ2-5, with D perhaps TRBD2 (7 bases). The CDR3 is made up of 15 amino acids. Trimming removed 6 bases from V and 2 bases from J, with 16 bases in between. From germline, CDR1 is LGHNT and CDR2 FRNRAP. The CDR3 region is CASGRGDIGQETQYF. CDR3 bases: TGTGCTAGTGGACGGGGGGACATAGGGCAAGAGACCCAGTACTTC. Complete variable domain (other parts from reference TRBV12-5 and TRBJ2-5): DARVTQTPRHKVTEMGQEVTMRCQPILGHNTVFWYRQTMMQGLELLAYFRNRAPLDDSGMPKDRFSAEMPDATLATLKIQPSEPRDSAVYFCASGRGDIGQETQYFGPGTRLLVL.

This chain links TRBV9 with TRBJ2-1; 9 bases agree with TRBD1. The V gene's germline CDR1 is SGDLS and CDR2 YYNGEE. The length of the CDR3 is 14 residues. V lost 2 bases to trimming and J lost 8 bases; unmatched junction nucleotides: 5. CDR3: CASSVTGGVDEQFF. The CDR3 DNA follows: TGTGCCAGCAGCGTCACAGGGGGCGTGGATGAGCAGTTCTTC. The full variable domain, completed using reference TRBV9 and TRBJ2-1, is DSGVTQTPKHLITATGQRVTLRCSPRSGDLSVYWYQQSLDQGLQFLIQYYNGEERAKGNILERFSAQQFPDLHSELNLSSLELGDSALYFCASSVTGGVDEQFFGPGTRLTVL.

The chain joins TRBV7-8 to TRBJ2-7; 9 bases agree with TRBD1. CDR1 is SGHVS and CDR2 is FQNEAQ in the germline V gene. The V gene end was trimmed by 5 bases and the J gene end by 1 base; junction bases not matched to a gene: 3. This CDR3 spans 14 amino acids. This chain's CDR3 is CASSVGTGSYEQYF. The CDR3 DNA follows: TGTGCCAGCAGCGTCGGGACAGGGTCCTACGAGCAGTACTTC. The full variable domain, in which reference TRBV7-8 and TRBJ2-7 provide the parts outside the CDR3, is GAGVSQSPRYKVAKRGQDVALRCDPISGHVSLFWYQQALGQGPEFLTYFQNEAQLDKSGLPSDRFFAERPEGSVSTLKIQRTQQEDSAVYLCASSVGTGSYEQYFGPGTRLTVT.

The chain joins TRBV14 to TRBJ2-7; 7 nucleotides align to TRBD1. V was pared by 2 bases and J by 0 bases, with 4 bases of the junction left unmatched. The CDR3 is made up of 15 amino acids. The germline V gene encodes CDR1 SGHDN and CDR2 FVKESK. CDR3 residues: CASSQFRTGSYEQYF. CDR3 in DNA: TGTGCCAGCAGCCAATTTAGGACAGGCTCCTACGAGCAGTACTTC.

This clone has a single count. This chain connects TRBV7-8 to TRBJ1-5; 9 nucleotides align to TRBD1. The V segment lost 2 bases and the J segment 9 bases; nucleotides outside the gene matches: 8. The CDR3 covers 15 residues. Germline CDR1 SGHVS, CDR2 FQNEAQ. The CDR3 region has the DNA TGTGCCAGCAGCTTAAGCGCAGGACAGGGGATGCCCCAGCATTTT. Its protein is CASSLSAGQGMPQHF.

The rearrangement uses TRBV29-1 and TRBJ2-3, with 9 bases aligning to TRBD1. CDR3 length: 15 amino acids. Trimming removed 6 bases from V and 2 bases from J; junction bases left unmatched: 9. Germline V CDR1 and CDR2: SQVTM, ANQGSEA. The CDR3 DNA reads as TGCAGCGTAGTGGGACAGGGAGGAAACACAGATACGCAGTATTTT. Its translation: CSVVGQGGNTDTQYF.

The chain uses TRBV6-5 and TRBJ1-5; a weak D match, TRBD1 (6 bases). From germline, CDR1 is MNHEY and CDR2 SVGAGI. The CDR3 is 12 amino acids. The germline V and J ends were trimmed by 6 bases and 4 bases, with 7 bases remaining between them. The CDR3: CASRTGNQPQHF. In DNA, the CDR3 is TGTGCCAGCAGGACAGGTAATCAGCCCCAGCATTTT.

The chain couples TRBV29-1 to TRBJ2-7; weak D call: TRBD1 (5 bases). Germline CDR1 and CDR2: SQVTM and ANQGSEA. The germline V and J ends were trimmed by 3 bases and 7 bases, with 19 bases remaining between them. The CDR3 has 14 amino acids. The CDR3 DNA reads as TGCAGCGTTGAGGACACGGAATTTTTGGGAGAGCAGTACTTC. Protein sequence: CSVEDTEFLGEQYF.

This sequence joins TRBV6-5 and TRBJ1-2, with 7 bases aligning to TRBD1. The CDR3 length is 11 residues. Germline CDR1 reads MNHEY; CDR2 reads SVGAGI. The V and J ends lost 6 bases and 7 bases, in that order; junction bases with no gene match: 2. CDR3 sequence (DNA): TGTGCCAGCAGCTCAGGGGGTGGCTACACCTTC. Its translation is CASSSGGGYTF.

This chain connects TRBV7-8 to TRBJ2-7; TRBD1 might be the D (6 bases). The CDR3 totals 14 residues. The germline V and J ends were trimmed by 5 bases and 2 bases, with 13 bases remaining between them. Germline-derived CDR1 and CDR2 are SGHVS and FQNEAQ. CDR3 DNA sequence: TGTGCCAGCAGCCTGACGACAGGAACCTACGAGCAGTACTTC. Translation: CASSLTTGTYEQYF.

The chain carries TRBV4-2 and TRBJ2-5, with D tentatively TRBD2 (7 bases). Deletions cut 7 bases from V and 5 bases from J, with 20 bases between. Germline V gene data show CDR1 as LGHNA and CDR2 as YNFKEQ. CDR3 length equals 15 residues. The CDR3 spells CASTPHRGAAETQYF. The CDR3 coding sequence is TGTGCCAGCACCCCCCATCGGGGGGCCGCGGAGACCCAGTACTTC.

Only one count was recorded for this clone. This chain connects TRBV6-6 to TRBJ2-5; 9 positions agree with TRBD2. Trimming removed 2 bases from V and 2 bases from J; junction bases left unmatched: 6. Germline V gene sequence: CDR1 MNHNY, CDR2 SVGAGI (reference sequence). The CDR3 runs 16 residues. CDR3 sequence reads: CASSYVAGGPQETQYF. The CDR3 coding sequence is TGTGCCAGCAGTTACGTGGCGGGGGGGCCTCAAGAGACCCAGTACTTC.

This clone was recorded a few times. The J gene is TRBJ1-6, the V gene TRBV5-6, with D possibly matching TRBD1 (6 bases). Germline lookup yields CDR1 SGHDT and CDR2 YYEEEE. This CDR3 contains 12 residues. Trimming removed 1 base at V and 14 bases at J, with 10 bases between. The CDR3 protein is CASSLSRGALHF. CDR3 coding DNA: TGTGCCAGCAGCTTGTCCAGGGGAGCCCTCCACTTT.

This rearrangement joins TRBV18 to TRBJ2-3; the match to TRBD1 covers 8 bases. CDR1 is KGHSH and CDR2 is LQKENI in the germline V gene. Germline trimming cut 3 bases from V and 4 bases from J; bases unmatched to any gene: 3. There are 14 residues in the CDR3. The CDR3 here is CASSPTGVADTQYF. CDR3 DNA sequence: TGTGCCAGCTCACCGACAGGGGTAGCAGATACGCAGTATTTT. Variable domain in full (rest from reference TRBV18 and TRBJ2-3): NAGVMQNPRHLVRRRGQEARLRCSPMKGHSHVYWYRQLPEEGLKFMVYLQKENIIDESGMPKERFSAEFPKEGPSILRIQQVVRGDSAAYFCASSPTGVADTQYFGPGTRLTVL.

The chain is built from TRBV5-1 and TRBJ2-5; weak D call: TRBD2 (5 bases). The germline V gene has CDR1 SGHRS and CDR2 YFSETQ. Trimming cost V 5 bases and J 5 bases, with 13 bases left between them. This CDR3 is 13 amino acids long. The CDR3 sequence is CASRGWLAETQYF. In DNA form, the CDR3 reads TGCGCCAGCAGGGGGTGGCTAGCCGAGACCCAGTACTTC.

J is TRBJ1-1 and V is TRBV5-1; 11 bases align to TRBD1. Germline trimming cut 7 bases from V and 4 bases from J; bases unmatched to any gene: 3. CDR1 and CDR2 (germline): SGHRS, YFSETQ. The CDR3 consists of 13 residues. CDR3 DNA sequence: TGCGCCAGCTTAGGGACAGGGGGCACTGAAGCTTTCTTT. This sequence encodes CASLGTGGTEAFF.